This T cell receptor beta chain comes out of a study of cytomegalovirus exposure and HLA in healthy donors. Trimming took 6 bases from V and 3 from J; bases not matched to a gene: 15. The CDR3 length is 17 residues. The germline gives CDR1 MGHDK, CDR2 SYGVNS. Some clones are missing from TCRdb's copy, which holds only in-frame ones; the method was immunoSEQ multiplex PCR. The table lists nearly 110,000 clones, about 85% of them singletons. The origin of this receptor is a woman between 18 and 29 years old in good health and CMV-seropositive. Sequenced sample: PBMCs. V and J are TRBV25-1 and TRBJ2-3, with TRBD1 matching 7 bases. CDR3 region: CASSNDERQGSTDTQYF. The CDR3 DNA is TGTGCCAGCAGCAACGACGAGAGACAGGGATCGACAGATACGCAGTATTTT. Complete variable domain (other parts from reference TRBV25-1 and TRBJ2-3): EADIYQTPRYLVIGTGKKITLECSQTMGHDKMYWYQQDPGMELHLIHYSYGVNSTEKGDLSSESTVSRIRTEHFPLTLESARPSHTSQYLCASSNDERQGSTDTQYFGPGTRLTVL.